The TCR beta chain described here comes from a study of cytomegalovirus exposure and HLA in healthy donors. In the study overall: In terms of ancestry, the Caucasian-associated cluster contained roughly 81% of the approximately 400 genotyped donors.

This clone has more than one count but fewer than ten. No antigen is known for it. CDR3 length: 16 amino acids. CDR1 is LNHDA and CDR2 is SQIVND in the germline V gene (reference sequence). V was shortened by 3 bases and J by 10 bases, with 19 bases between the two germline ends. Vbeta (60) and Jbeta (13) primers were used in the PCR. Method: immunoSEQ multiplex PCR; TCRdb's copy keeps in-frame clones and lacks some. The table has over 150,000 clones, 55% to 80% seen once. Study conclusions and caveats: Later genetic work tied a missense DCLRE1C variant to beta-chain V and J trimming. The study designated fewer than 200 TCR beta chains cytomegalovirus-associated. Reports credit the classifier with highly specific, highly sensitive diagnosis of cytomegalovirus status.

The TCR sequence derives from a young woman in good health and CMV-seropositive. The sample consisted of PBMCs. The chain joins TRBV19 to TRBJ1-6; D ambiguous. The CDR3 reads CASSIDKGARGSPLHF. DNA of the CDR3: TGTGCCAGTAGTATTGATAAGGGCGCACGGGGATCACCCCTCCACTTT.